This T cell receptor beta chain is drawn from a study of glioma-infiltrating T cells after dendritic cell vaccination. Across the whole study: Patients received autologous tumor lysate-pulsed dendritic cell vaccination between 2003 and 2012. Autologous tumor lysate was loaded overnight onto monocyte-derived dendritic cells grown seven to eight days with IL-4 and GM-CSF.

Turning to this clone: Its antigen is unknown.

The PCR used 60 V beta and 13 J beta primers. Assay used: immunoSEQ multiplex PCR; TCRdb lists only in-frame clones, some missing. The data hold over 90,000 clones, with 65% to 85% observed a single time. The CDR3 contains 17 residues. Trimming shortened V by 0 bases and J by 2 bases, and 17 bases separated the two germline ends. Germline assignment: CDR1 SGHRS and CDR2 YFSETQ. Study-wide results and limits: No direct clonality-survival link was found; a diverse polyclonal response may matter.

Noted time point: after dendritic cell vaccination, including at tumor progression/relapse. The sample in question was blood, obtained after dendritic cell vaccination. V usage is TRBV5-1 and J usage is TRBJ1-1; D might be TRBD1 (5 bases). This TCR was sampled from a human donor with glioblastoma. CDR3 nucleotides: TGCGCCAGCAGCTTGGATTTCAGGGCGAAATTAAACACTGAAGCTTTCTTT. Protein: CASSLDFRAKLNTEAFF.